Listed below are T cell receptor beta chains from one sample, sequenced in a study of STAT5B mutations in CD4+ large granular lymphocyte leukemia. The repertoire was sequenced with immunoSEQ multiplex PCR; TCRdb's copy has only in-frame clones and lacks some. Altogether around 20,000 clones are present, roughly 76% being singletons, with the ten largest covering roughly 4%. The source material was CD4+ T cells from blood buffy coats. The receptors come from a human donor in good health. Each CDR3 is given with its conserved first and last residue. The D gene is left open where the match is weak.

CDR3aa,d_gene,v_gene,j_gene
CASQGPQGGYTF,.,TRBV6-1,TRBJ1-2
CASSLSGQGRYEQYF,.,TRBV27,TRBJ2-7
CASQQGNTEAFF,.,TRBV10-2,TRBJ1-1
CASSLAGGISYEQYF,TRBD2,TRBV7-8,TRBJ2-7
CASNNRGVSYEQYF,TRBD1,TRBV6-1,TRBJ2-7
CASSEEVYGGNEQFF,.,TRBV2,TRBJ2-1
CSVGRGFGDTQYF,.,TRBV29-1,TRBJ2-3
CAISEAGEDTEAFF,.,TRBV10-3,TRBJ1-1
CASSFGFSSYNEQFF,.,TRBV11-3,TRBJ2-1
CASSEGSAGTYYGYTF,.,TRBV6-1,TRBJ1-2
CASSDSNYGYTF,.,TRBV28,TRBJ1-2
CASSFANSGYTGELFF,.,TRBV6-6,TRBJ2-2
CASKISTGGSSDTQYF,TRBD1,TRBV10-2,TRBJ2-3
CASPTSRGSTDTQYF,.,TRBV7-8,TRBJ2-3
CASRRTGALQETQYF,TRBD1,TRBV2,TRBJ2-5
CASSESPYNEQFF,.,TRBV4-1,TRBJ2-1
CASSLSAYRDRTYEQYF,TRBD1,TRBV27,.
CASRSRLAGGSYQETQYF,TRBD2,TRBV27,TRBJ2-5
CASSPSLAGQYNEQFF,TRBD2,TRBV18,TRBJ2-1
CASSTTDTQYF,.,TRBV2,TRBJ2-3
CASIGPGGDTEAFF,TRBD1,TRBV6-6,TRBJ1-1
CASAPGQGNSPLHF,TRBD1,TRBV2,TRBJ1-6
CASSFGSVLQPQHF,.,TRBV7-2,TRBJ1-5
CASSLATRSNYGYTF,.,TRBV5-4,TRBJ1-2
CASQTFSGGSTDTQYF,TRBD2,TRBV5-1,TRBJ2-3
CASSLQNSYEQYF,.,TRBV7-9,TRBJ2-7
CASRPTPDHWLNTF,.,TRBV6-5,TRBJ1-2
CASSGVYNEQFF,.,TRBV5-8,TRBJ2-1
CASSPHGQGDQPQHF,TRBD1,TRBV5-1,TRBJ1-5
CASSLEGTDTQYF,.,TRBV5-4,TRBJ2-3
CASSAENEQFF,.,TRBV9,TRBJ2-1
CAWAGLYNEQFF,.,TRBV30,TRBJ2-1
CASSVKQGPTGELFF,TRBD1,TRBV10-1,TRBJ2-2
CASMGDRGGYTF,TRBD1,TRBV6-4,TRBJ1-2
CASSPLGNTDTQYF,.,TRBV6-1,TRBJ2-3
CASSLTTSSDTQYF,TRBD2,TRBV9,TRBJ2-3
CASSLGIDRTNYGYTF,.,TRBV7-9,TRBJ1-2
CASSVTGGANTGELFF,TRBD1,TRBV9,TRBJ2-2
CASSLEQGIYGYTF,TRBD1,TRBV5-6,TRBJ1-2
CASSLFGGRGKYNEQFF,TRBD2,TRBV7-2,TRBJ2-1
CASSLLGDSGELFF,.,TRBV5-1,TRBJ2-2
CASSISRSTEAFF,.,TRBV19,TRBJ1-1
CATSTRTASYGYTF,.,TRBV15,TRBJ1-2
CASRKLVDVDRGSYEQYF,TRBD1,TRBV5-6,TRBJ2-7
CASSWQGNTEAFF,.,TRBV11-3,TRBJ1-1
CASSLEGLAGISYEQYF,TRBD2,TRBV5-6,TRBJ2-7